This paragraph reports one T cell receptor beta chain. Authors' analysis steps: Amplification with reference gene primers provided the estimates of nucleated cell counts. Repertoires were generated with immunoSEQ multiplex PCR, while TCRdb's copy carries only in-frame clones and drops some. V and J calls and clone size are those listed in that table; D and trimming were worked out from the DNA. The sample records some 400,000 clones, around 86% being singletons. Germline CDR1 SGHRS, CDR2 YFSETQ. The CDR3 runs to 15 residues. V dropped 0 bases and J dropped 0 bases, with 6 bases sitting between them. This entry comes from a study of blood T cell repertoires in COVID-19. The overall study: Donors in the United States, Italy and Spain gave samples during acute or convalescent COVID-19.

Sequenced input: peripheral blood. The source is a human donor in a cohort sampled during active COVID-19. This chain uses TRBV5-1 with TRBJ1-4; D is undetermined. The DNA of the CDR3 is TGCGCCAGCAGCTTGGCCTTTACAACTAATGAAAAACTGTTTTTT. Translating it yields CASSLAFTTNEKLFF.